This record looks at one T cell receptor (beta chain) sequence and its context. In the original processing: For nucleated cells, counts were estimated from reference gene primer amplification. Method: immunoSEQ multiplex PCR; TCRdb's copy keeps in-frame clones and lacks some. Clone size and V and J calls were adopted from that table, with D and trimming inferred from the DNA. The table records some 46,000 clones, around 90% of them present only once. Germline V gene sequence: CDR1 LNHDA, CDR2 SQIVND (reference sequence). V was trimmed by 10 bases and J by 2 bases, leaving 18 bases between them. The CDR3 extends over 15 amino acids. This sample is drawn from a study of blood T cell repertoires in COVID-19. As for the study in general: Both acute and convalescent COVID-19 samples were obtained from the United States, Italy and Spain. The analysed material was cDNA or gDNA that came from T cells, B-cell-depleted T cells, or PBMCs.

This receptor was obtained from a man in his fifties with acute or convalescent COVID-19. V gene TRBV19 combines with J gene TRBJ1-5; tentative D call: TRBD1 (6 bases). Sequencing input: peripheral blood. The CDR3 nucleotides are TGTGCCACCCTCTGGGGGGGCGCCGGCAATCAGCCCCAGCATTTT. It specifies CATLWGGAGNQPQHF.